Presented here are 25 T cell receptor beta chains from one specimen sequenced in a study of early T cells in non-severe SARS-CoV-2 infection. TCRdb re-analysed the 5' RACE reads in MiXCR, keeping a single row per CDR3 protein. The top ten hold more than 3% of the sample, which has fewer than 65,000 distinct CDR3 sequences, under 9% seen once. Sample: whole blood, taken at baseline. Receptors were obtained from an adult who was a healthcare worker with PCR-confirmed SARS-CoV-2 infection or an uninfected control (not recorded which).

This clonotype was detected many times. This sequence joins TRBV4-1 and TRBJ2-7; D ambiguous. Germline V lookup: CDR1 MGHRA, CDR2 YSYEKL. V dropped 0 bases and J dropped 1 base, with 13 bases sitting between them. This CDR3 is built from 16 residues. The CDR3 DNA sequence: TGCGCCAGCAGCCAAGATAACCGGAAAGGGTCCTACGAGCAGTACTTC. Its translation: CASSQDNRKGSYEQYF.

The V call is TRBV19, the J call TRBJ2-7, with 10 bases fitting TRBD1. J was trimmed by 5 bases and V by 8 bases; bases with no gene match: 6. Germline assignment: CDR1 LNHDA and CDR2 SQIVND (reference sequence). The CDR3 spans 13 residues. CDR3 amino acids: CASGTGTGDEQYF. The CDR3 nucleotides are TGTGCCAGTGGCACCGGGACAGGGGACGAGCAGTACTTC.

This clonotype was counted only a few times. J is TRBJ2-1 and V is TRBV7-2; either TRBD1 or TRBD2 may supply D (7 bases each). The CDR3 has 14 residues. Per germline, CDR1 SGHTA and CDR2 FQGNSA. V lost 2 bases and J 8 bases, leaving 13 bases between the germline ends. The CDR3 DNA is TGTGCCAGCAGCTTACAGGGGGGGGCCCATGAGCAGTTCTTC. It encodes CASSLQGGAHEQFF. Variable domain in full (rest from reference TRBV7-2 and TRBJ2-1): GAGVSQSPSNKVTEKGKDVELRCDPISGHTALYWYRQSLGQGLEFLIYFQGNSAPDKSGLPSDRFSAERTGGSVSTLTIQRTQQEDSAVYLCASSLQGGAHEQFFGPGTRLTVL.

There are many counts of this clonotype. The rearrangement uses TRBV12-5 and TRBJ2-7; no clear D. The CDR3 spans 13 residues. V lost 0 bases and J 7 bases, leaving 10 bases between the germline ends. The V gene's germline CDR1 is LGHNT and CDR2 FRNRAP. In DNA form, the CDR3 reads TGTGCTAGTGGTTTGGTAGATAACTGGGAGCAGTACTTC. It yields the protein CASGLVDNWEQYF.

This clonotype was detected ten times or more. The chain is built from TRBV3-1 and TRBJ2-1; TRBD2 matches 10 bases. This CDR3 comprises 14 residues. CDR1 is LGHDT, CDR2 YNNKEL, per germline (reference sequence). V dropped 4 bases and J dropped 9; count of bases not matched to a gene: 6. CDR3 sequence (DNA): TGTGCCAGCAGCCCTAGCGGGAGTAAGGGTGAGCAGTTCTTC. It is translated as CASSPSGSKGEQFF.

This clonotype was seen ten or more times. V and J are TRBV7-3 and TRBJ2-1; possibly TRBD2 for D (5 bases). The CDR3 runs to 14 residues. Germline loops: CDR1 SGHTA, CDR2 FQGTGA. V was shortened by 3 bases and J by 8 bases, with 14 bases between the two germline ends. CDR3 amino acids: CASSLTTSGDEQFF. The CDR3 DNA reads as TGTGCCAGCAGCTTGACTACCTCCGGGGATGAGCAGTTCTTC.

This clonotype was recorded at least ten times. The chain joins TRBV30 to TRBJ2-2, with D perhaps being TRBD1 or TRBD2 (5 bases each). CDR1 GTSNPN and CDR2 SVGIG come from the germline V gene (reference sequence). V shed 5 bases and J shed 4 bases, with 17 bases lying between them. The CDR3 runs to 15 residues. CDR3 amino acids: CAWGLLGVGTGELFF. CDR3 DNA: TGTGCCTGGGGTTTACTGGGGGTCGGCACCGGGGAGCTGTTTTTT. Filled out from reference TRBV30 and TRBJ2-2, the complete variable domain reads SQTIHQWPATLVQPVGSPLSLECTVEGTSNPNLYWYRQAAGRGLQLLFYSVGIGQISSEVPQNLSASRPQDRQFILSSKKLLLSDSGFYLCAWGLLGVGTGELFFGEGSRLTVL.

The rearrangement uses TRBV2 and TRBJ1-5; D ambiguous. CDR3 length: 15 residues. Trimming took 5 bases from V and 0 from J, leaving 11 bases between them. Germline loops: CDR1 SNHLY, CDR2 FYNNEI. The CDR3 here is CASSSLSHSNQPQHF. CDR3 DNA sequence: TGTGCCAGCAGTTCCCTTTCCCATAGCAATCAGCCCCAGCATTTT.

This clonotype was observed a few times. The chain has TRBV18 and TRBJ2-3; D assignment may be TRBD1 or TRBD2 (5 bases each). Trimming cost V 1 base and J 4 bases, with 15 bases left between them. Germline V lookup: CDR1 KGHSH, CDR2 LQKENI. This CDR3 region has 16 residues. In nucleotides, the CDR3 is TGTGCCAGCTCACCACTTGGGGGTGTGAGGGCAGATACGCAGTATTTT. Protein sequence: CASSPLGGVRADTQYF. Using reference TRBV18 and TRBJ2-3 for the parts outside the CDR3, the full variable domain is NAGVMQNPRHLVRRRGQEARLRCSPMKGHSHVYWYRQLPEEGLKFMVYLQKENIIDESGMPKERFSAEFPKEGPSILRIQQVVRGDSAAYFCASSPLGGVRADTQYFGPGTRLTVL.

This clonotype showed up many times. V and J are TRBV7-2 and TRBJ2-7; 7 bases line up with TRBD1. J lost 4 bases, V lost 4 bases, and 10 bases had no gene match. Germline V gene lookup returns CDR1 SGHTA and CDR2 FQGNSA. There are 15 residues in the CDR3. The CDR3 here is CASSSRRQGRYEQYF. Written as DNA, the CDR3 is TGTGCCAGCAGCTCCCGAAGACAGGGACGATACGAGCAGTACTTC.

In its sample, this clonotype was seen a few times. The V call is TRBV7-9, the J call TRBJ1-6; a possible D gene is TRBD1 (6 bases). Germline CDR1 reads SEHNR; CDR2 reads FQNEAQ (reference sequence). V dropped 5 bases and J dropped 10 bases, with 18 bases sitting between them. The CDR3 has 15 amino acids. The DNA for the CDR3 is TGTGCCAGCAGCCCGTGGGGGGCCACAAAATCACCCCTCCACTTT. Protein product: CASSPWGATKSPLHF. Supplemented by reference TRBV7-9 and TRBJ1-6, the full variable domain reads DTGVSQNPRHKITKRGQNVTFRCDPISEHNRLYWYRQTLGQGPEFLTYFQNEAQLEKSRLLSDRFSAERPKGSFSTLEIQRTEQGDSAMYLCASSPWGATKSPLHFGNGTRLTVT.

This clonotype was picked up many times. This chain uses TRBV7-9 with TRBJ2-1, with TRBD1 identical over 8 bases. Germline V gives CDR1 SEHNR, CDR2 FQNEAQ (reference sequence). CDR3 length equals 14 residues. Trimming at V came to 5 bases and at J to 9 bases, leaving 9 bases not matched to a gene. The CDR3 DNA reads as TGTGCCAGCAGCCCCGGACAGGGTAAGGGTGAGCAGTTCTTC. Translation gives CASSPGQGKGEQFF.

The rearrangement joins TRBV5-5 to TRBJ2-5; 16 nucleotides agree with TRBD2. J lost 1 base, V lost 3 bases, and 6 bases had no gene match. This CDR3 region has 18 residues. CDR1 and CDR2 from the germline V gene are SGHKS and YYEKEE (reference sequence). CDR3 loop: CASSSGTSGRAGQETQYF. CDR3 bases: TGTGCCAGCAGCTCCGGGACTAGCGGGAGGGCCGGCCAAGAGACCCAGTACTTC.

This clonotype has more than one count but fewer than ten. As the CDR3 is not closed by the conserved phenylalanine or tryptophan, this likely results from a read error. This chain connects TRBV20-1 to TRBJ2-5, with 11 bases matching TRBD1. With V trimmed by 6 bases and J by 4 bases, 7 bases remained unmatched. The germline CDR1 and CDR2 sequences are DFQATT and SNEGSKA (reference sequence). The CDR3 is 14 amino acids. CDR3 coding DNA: TGCAGTGCATCCGGGACAGGGGGTACAGAGACCCAGTACTCC. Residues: CSASGTGGTETQYS.

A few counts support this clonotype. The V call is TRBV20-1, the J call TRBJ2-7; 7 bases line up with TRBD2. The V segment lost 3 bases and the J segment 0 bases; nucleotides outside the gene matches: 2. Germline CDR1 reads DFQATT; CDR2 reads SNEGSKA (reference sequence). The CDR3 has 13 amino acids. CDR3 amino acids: CSASSGHSYEQYF. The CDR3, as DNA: TGCAGTGCTAGTAGCGGGCACTCCTACGAGCAGTACTTC.

The DNA of the CDR3 is TGTGCCAGCAGCTTGAGCGGAGACTATGAAAAACTGTTTTTT. This translates into CASSLSGDYEKLFF. V usage is TRBV5-6 and J usage is TRBJ1-4, with D unclear. V gave up 1 base and J gave up 6 bases, with 10 bases separating them. Germline V CDR1 and CDR2: SGHDT, YYEEEE. This CDR3 contains 14 residues.

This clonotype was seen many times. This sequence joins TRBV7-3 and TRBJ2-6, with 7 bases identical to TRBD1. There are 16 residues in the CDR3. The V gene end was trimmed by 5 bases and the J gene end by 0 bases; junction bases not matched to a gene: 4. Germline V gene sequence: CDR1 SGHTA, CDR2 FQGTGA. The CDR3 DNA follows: TGTGCCAGCAGCCCAAGACAGGGCTCTGGGGCCAACGTCCTGACTTTC. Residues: CASSPRQGSGANVLTF.

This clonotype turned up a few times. This chain's CDR3 is CASSLQGTNTGELFF. In DNA, the CDR3 is TGTGCCAGCAGTCTACAGGGCACGAACACCGGGGAGCTGTTTTTT. The chain uses TRBV27 and TRBJ2-2; possibly TRBD1 for D (6 bases). CDR1 and CDR2 (germline): MNHEY, SMNVEV (reference sequence). This CDR3 region has 15 residues. Deletions cut 5 bases from V and 0 bases from J, with 10 bases between.

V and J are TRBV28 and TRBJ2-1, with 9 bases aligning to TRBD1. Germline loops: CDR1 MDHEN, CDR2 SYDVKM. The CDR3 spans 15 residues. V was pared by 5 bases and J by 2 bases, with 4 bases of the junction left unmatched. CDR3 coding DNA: TGTGCCAGCAGTGTTACAGGGGGCGCCTACAATGAGCAGTTCTTC. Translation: CASSVTGGAYNEQFF. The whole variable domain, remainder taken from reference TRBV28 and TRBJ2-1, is DVKVTQSSRYLVKRTGEKVFLECVQDMDHENMFWYRQDPGLGLRLIYFSYDVKMKEKGDIPEGYSVSREKKERFSLILESASTNQTSMYLCASSVTGGAYNEQFFGPGTRLTVL.

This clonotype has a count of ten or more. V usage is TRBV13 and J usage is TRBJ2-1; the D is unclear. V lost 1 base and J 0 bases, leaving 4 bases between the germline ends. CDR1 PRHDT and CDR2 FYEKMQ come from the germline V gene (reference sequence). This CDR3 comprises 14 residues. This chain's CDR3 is CASSLESSYNEQFF. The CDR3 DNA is TGTGCCAGCAGCTTAGAGAGCTCCTACAATGAGCAGTTCTTC.

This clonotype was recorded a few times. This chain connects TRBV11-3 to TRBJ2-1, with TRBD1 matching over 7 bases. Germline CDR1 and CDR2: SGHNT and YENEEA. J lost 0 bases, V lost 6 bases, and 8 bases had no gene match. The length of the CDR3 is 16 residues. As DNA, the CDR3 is TGTGCCAGCAGTCGACAGGGTAGTGGCTCCTACAATGAGCAGTTCTTC. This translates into CASSRQGSGSYNEQFF.

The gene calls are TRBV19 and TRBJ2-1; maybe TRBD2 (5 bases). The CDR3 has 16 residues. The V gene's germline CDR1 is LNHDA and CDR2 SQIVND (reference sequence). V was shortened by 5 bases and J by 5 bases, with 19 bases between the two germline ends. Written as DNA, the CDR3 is TGTGCCAGTAGTTCCCGGGGTACGAAGCGTAACAATGAGCAGTTCTTC. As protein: CASSSRGTKRNNEQFF.

Here the CDR3 reads CSASPGQGAVGYTF. CDR3 bases: TGCAGTGCTAGCCCGGGACAGGGGGCGGTCGGCTACACCTTC. This chain connects TRBV20-1 to TRBJ1-2, with TRBD1 matching 12 bases. Germline values: CDR1 DFQATT, CDR2 SNEGSKA (reference sequence). This CDR3 is built from 14 residues. Trimming at V came to 3 bases and at J to 8 bases, leaving 7 bases not matched to a gene.

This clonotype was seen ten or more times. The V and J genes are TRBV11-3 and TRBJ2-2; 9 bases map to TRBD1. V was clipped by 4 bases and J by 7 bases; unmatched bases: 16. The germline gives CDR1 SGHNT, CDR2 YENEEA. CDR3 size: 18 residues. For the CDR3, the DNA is TGTGCCAGCAGCTCTCCTCGGGACAGGGTGTTACGCAGCGGGGAGCTGTTTTTT. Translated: CASSSPRDRVLRSGELFF.

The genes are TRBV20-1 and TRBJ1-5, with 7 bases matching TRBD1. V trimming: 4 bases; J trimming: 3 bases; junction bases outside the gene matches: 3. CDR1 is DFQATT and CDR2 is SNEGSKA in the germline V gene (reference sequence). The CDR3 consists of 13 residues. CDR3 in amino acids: CSATGTANQPQHF. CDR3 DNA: TGCAGTGCTACCGGGACAGCCAATCAGCCCCAGCATTTT.